These 20 T cell receptor beta chains were sequenced from one sample in a study of T cell repertoires in cytomegalovirus infection. Their target antigens are unknown. TCRdb independently ran MiXCR on the reads; one entry per CDR3 protein. Seen here are around 89,000 distinct CDR3 sequences, around 28% observed once, and the top ten hold less than 75%. The sample consisted of CD8+ T cells from cultured PBMCs, taken from culture after CMV antigen stimulation. The receptors shown here come from a human donor in good health (CMV status not recorded). Some clones in this sample may be carry-over from other donors' samples.

The V gene is TRBV19, the J gene TRBJ1-4; D call uncertain. The CDR3 sequence is 15 residues long. The V and J ends lost 4 bases and 8 bases respectively, with 17 bases between them. In germline, CDR1 is LNHDA, CDR2 SQIVND (reference sequence). CDR3 loop: CASSTGPIGGEKLFF. CDR3 DNA: TGTGCCAGTAGTACCGGACCCATTGGAGGAGAAAAACTGTTTTTT.

On this clonotype: A much larger clonotype is one base distant, so this may be a read error. This chain uses TRBV11-1 with TRBJ2-2; TRBD1 agrees at 8 bases. The CDR3 covers 18 residues. Germline assignment: CDR1 SGHAT and CDR2 FQDESV (reference sequence). For the CDR3, the DNA is TGTGTCAGCAGCCACGGACAGGGCGTCCTGTCGAACACCGGGGAGCTGTTTTTT. Amino acid sequence: CVSSHGQGVLSNTGELFF.

This clonotype was recorded a few times. The rearrangement joins TRBV2 to TRBJ1-2, with TRBD1 matching over 8 bases. The V gene end was trimmed by 2 bases and the J gene end by 4 bases; junction bases not matched to a gene: 3. The CDR3 sequence is 14 residues long. Germline CDR1 and CDR2: SNHLY and FYNNEI. The CDR3 DNA reads as TGTGCCAGCAGTGAAACAGGGGGGACCTATGGCTACACCTTC. It encodes CASSETGGTYGYTF.

This chain connects TRBV12-3 or TRBV12-4 to TRBJ1-1; no reliable D call. Trimming cost V 3 bases and J 5 bases, with 13 bases left between them. The length of the CDR3 is 14 residues. The CDR3 here is CASSLIGEETEAFF. In DNA, the CDR3 is TGTGCCAGCAGTTTGATTGGGGAAGAAACTGAAGCTTTCTTT.

The chain employs TRBV27 and TRBJ2-3, with 7 bases fitting TRBD2. The CDR3 is 14 amino acids. Germline V gene sequence: CDR1 MNHEY, CDR2 SMNVEV (reference sequence). V lost 4 bases, J lost 1 base, and 2 bases stayed unmatched. For the CDR3, the DNA is TGTGCCAGCAGTTGGGCGGGGGGCACAGATACGCAGTATTTT. Translation: CASSWAGGTDTQYF.

In this sample, this clonotype turned up many times. This chain uses TRBV7-7 with TRBJ2-2; 7 positions match TRBD1. This CDR3 contains 14 residues. In germline, CDR1 is SSHAT, CDR2 FNYEAQ (reference sequence). Losses at the gene ends were 8 bases for V and 2 bases for J; bases not matched to a gene: 5. The CDR3 DNA sequence: TGTGCCAGCGGGCGACAGGGTAACACCGGGGAGCTGTTTTTT. Translating it yields CASGRQGNTGELFF.

The chain's CDR3 is CASSLTATGYHEQYF. The CDR3 nucleotides read TGTGCCAGCAGTCTGACCGCCACAGGGTATCACGAGCAGTACTTC. This sequence joins TRBV12-3 or TRBV12-4 and TRBJ2-7; TRBD1 might be the D (6 bases). The V and J ends lost 5 bases and 5 bases respectively, with 19 bases between them. The CDR3 has 15 residues.

This clonotype was seen only a few times. The rearrangement links TRBV19 to TRBJ2-7; the D gene could be TRBD1 or TRBD2 (6 bases each). Trimming stripped 5 bases from V and 6 bases from J, with 11 bases between. Germline V lookup: CDR1 LNHDA, CDR2 SQIVND (reference sequence). The CDR3 runs 12 residues. The CDR3 sequence: CASSYGGVEQYF. The CDR3, as DNA: TGTGCCAGTAGTTACGGGGGCGTCGAGCAGTACTTC.

The chain combines TRBV19 with TRBJ1-1; tentative D call: TRBD1 (5 bases). The CDR3 extends over 14 amino acids. The germline V gene encodes CDR1 LNHDA and CDR2 SQIVND (reference sequence). Deletions cut 3 bases from V and 3 bases from J, with 11 bases between. The CDR3 DNA is TGTGCCAGTAGTATGTACGGGGGTGACACTGAAGCTTTCTTT. Protein product: CASSMYGGDTEAFF.

This rearrangement joins TRBV29-1 to TRBJ2-1, with 15 positions matching TRBD2. The J segment lost 7 bases and the V segment lost 1 base, leaving 5 bases of the junction unmatched. In germline, CDR1 is SQVTM, CDR2 ANQGSEA. The CDR3 totals 16 residues. CDR3 in amino acids: CSVEGTSGGAINEQFF. The CDR3 region has the DNA TGCAGCGTTGAAGGGACTAGCGGGGGGGCGATTAATGAGCAGTTCTTC.

This clonotype has only a few counts. The chain joins TRBV2 to TRBJ2-1; 14 bases line up with TRBD2. The germline CDR1 and CDR2 sequences are SNHLY and FYNNEI. The CDR3 is 14 residues long. The junction had 5 bases not matched to a gene; V was cut back by 6 bases and J by 10 bases. The CDR3 bases are TGTGCCAGCAGGCGACTAGCGGGGGGGGCCGAGCAGTTCTTC. Translating gives CASRRLAGGAEQFF.

The sample holds a few counts of this clonotype. The chain links TRBV28 to TRBJ2-5; D not resolved. The V gene's germline CDR1 is MDHEN and CDR2 SYDVKM. V lost 7 bases and J lost 2, with 20 bases in between. This CDR3 comprises 16 residues. CDR3 amino acids: CASTQTPGRRQETQYF. The CDR3 DNA reads as TGTGCCAGCACCCAAACCCCGGGCAGGCGTCAAGAGACCCAGTACTTC.

CDR3 loop: CASSPPGQMNTEAFF. The CDR3 DNA sequence: TGTGCCAGCAGCCCCCCGGGACAGATGAACACTGAAGCTTTCTTT. The chain employs TRBV7-9 and TRBJ1-1, with TRBD1 matching 7 bases. This CDR3 has 15 residues. The J segment lost 0 bases and the V segment lost 5 bases, leaving 6 bases of the junction unmatched. The germline V gene has CDR1 SEHNR and CDR2 FQNEAQ (reference sequence).

The sample holds many counts of this clonotype. Compared with germline, one end of the junction differs, possibly owing to a read error. The V and J genes are TRBV12-3 or TRBV12-4 and TRBJ1-1; TRBD1 is a possible D gene (5 bases). The CDR3 spans 14 residues. CDR3: CASRLAWRGFEAFF. The CDR3 coding sequence is TGTGCCAGCAGGTTAGCCTGGCGGGGGTTTGAAGCTTTCTTT.

This clonotype showed up just a few times. The chain has TRBV7-6 and TRBJ2-3; 13 bases are a match to TRBD2. The CDR3 runs to 17 residues. J gave up 0 bases and V 5 bases, and 5 bases lay outside the gene matches. Germline values: CDR1 SGHVS, CDR2 FNYEAQ. In nucleotides, the CDR3 is TGTGCCAGCAGCATAAGGACTAGCGGGGGAAGCACAGATACGCAGTATTTT. This gives the protein CASSIRTSGGSTDTQYF.

The V gene is TRBV7-8, the J gene TRBJ2-2; D not certain. The CDR3 has 16 residues. Trimming took 4 bases from V and 6 from J, leaving 18 bases between them. Germline loops: CDR1 SGHVS, CDR2 FQNEAQ. CDR3 region: CASSYRAPGYAGELFF. The CDR3 region has the DNA TGTGCCAGCAGCTACCGAGCCCCGGGCTACGCCGGGGAGCTGTTTTTT.

This chain connects TRBV7-9 to TRBJ1-3; 8 bases are a match to TRBD1. Trimming at V came to 6 bases and at J to 6 bases, leaving 4 bases not matched to a gene. The CDR3 is 13 amino acids. The germline V gene encodes CDR1 SEHNR and CDR2 FQNEAQ (reference sequence). In DNA form, the CDR3 reads TGTGCCAGCAGTCCACAGGGGGAAAACACCATATATTTT. It specifies CASSPQGENTIYF.

V gene TRBV12-3 or TRBV12-4 combines with J gene TRBJ1-2; perhaps TRBD1 as D (5 bases). The CDR3 totals 13 residues. Trimming shortened V by 3 bases and J by 8 bases, and 13 bases separated the two germline ends. CDR3 protein: CASSFAGEVGYTF. The CDR3 bases are TGTGCCAGCAGTTTCGCGGGGGAGGTCGGCTACACCTTC.

This clonotype was observed a handful of times. The J gene is TRBJ2-7, the V gene TRBV12-3 or TRBV12-4; D remains unclear. Trimming pared 5 bases from V and 6 bases from J, leaving 11 bases between. CDR3 length: 12 residues. The CDR3 loop is CASSPWAGEQYF. For the CDR3, the DNA is TGTGCCAGCAGTCCGTGGGCAGGCGAGCAGTACTTC.

This clonotype was seen ten or more times. The CDR3 nucleotides read TGTGCCAGCAGCTTAGACGACACTGAAGCTTTCTTT. The encoded protein is CASSLDDTEAFF. The V call is TRBV7-8, the J call TRBJ1-1; no firm D call. V was trimmed by 1 base and J by 3 bases, leaving 3 bases between them. Germline loops: CDR1 SGHVS, CDR2 FQNEAQ. There are 12 residues in the CDR3.